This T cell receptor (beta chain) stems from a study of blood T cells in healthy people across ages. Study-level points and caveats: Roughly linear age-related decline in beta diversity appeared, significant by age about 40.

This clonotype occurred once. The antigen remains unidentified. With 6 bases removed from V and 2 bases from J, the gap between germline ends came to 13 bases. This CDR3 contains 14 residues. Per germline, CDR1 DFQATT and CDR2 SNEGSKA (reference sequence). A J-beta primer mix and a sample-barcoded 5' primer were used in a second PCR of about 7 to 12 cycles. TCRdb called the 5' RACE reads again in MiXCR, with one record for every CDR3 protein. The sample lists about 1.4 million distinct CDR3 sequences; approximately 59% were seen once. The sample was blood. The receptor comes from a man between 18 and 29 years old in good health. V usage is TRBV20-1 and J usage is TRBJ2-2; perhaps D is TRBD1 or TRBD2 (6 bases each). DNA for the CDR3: TGCAGTGCGAGGGGGGCGGAAAACACCGGGGAGCTGTTTTTT. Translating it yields CSARGAENTGELFF.